The clone carrying this T cell receptor beta chain appeared many times. Its antigen is undetermined. TCRdb called the RT-PCR reads again in MiXCR, with one record for every CDR3 protein. This sample has about 520,000 distinct CDR3 sequences, with more than 7% found just once. These data are taken from a study of response to subunit inactivated influenza vaccine. The study's findings and limits: A suggestion made by the authors is that each seasonal influenza vaccination recruits few new T cells.

The origin of this receptor is a man between 50 and 69 years old who received an inactivated influenza vaccine. The material was PBMCs from blood, obtained roughly 24 months after vaccination.

The DNA for the CDR3 is TGTGCCAGCAGCCAAGGAAGGAACACTGAAGCTTTCTTT. This translates into CASSQGRNTEAFF. V and J are TRBV3-1 and TRBJ1-1; D ambiguous. Germline lookup yields CDR1 LGHDT and CDR2 YNNKEL (reference sequence). Trimming removed 1 base at V and 1 base at J, with 4 bases between. This CDR3 region has 13 residues.